Presented here are 23 T cell receptor beta chains from one specimen sequenced in a study of blood T cells in healthy people across ages. The authors ran a second PCR of roughly 7 to 11 cycles using a sample-barcoded 5' primer and a J-beta primer mix. TCRdb reprocessed the 5' RACE reads via MiXCR and lists one record per CDR3 protein. This sample carries some 700,000 distinct CDR3 sequences, approximately 43% of them seen once, and the ten largest clones take approximately 22%. Sample: blood. These receptors all stem from a woman aged 55-75 years in good health.

This clonotype showed up just a few times. The chain employs TRBV20-1 and TRBJ1-2, with 7 bases aligning to TRBD1. CDR1 and CDR2 from the germline V gene are DFQATT and SNEGSKA (reference sequence). With 7 bases clipped from V and 5 bases from J, the junction kept 7 bases outside the gene matches. The CDR3 contains 12 residues. CDR3 in amino acids: CSVAQGRYGYTF. The CDR3 DNA follows: TGCAGTGTTGCACAGGGGAGATATGGCTACACCTTC.

Comment on this clonotype: This could be a read error, since a much larger clone is one nucleotide away. The CDR3 loop is CASSQMGLAGDYNEQYF. DNA of the CDR3: TGCGCCAGCAGCCAGATGGGACTAGCGGGAGACTACAATGAGCAGTACTTC. This chain links TRBV4-3 with TRBJ2-5; TRBD2 aligns across 14 bases. The ends lost 3 bases at V and 11 bases at J; junction bases unmatched: 14. This CDR3 contains 17 residues. Germline CDR1 is LGHNA and CDR2 is YSLEER.

V is TRBV6-2 or TRBV6-3 and J is TRBJ1-4; D uncertain. The germline gives CDR1 MNHEY, CDR2 SVGEGT. V gave up 7 bases and J gave up 0 bases, with 9 bases separating them. The CDR3 spans 14 residues. CDR3 DNA sequence: TGTGCCAGCACGCGGGATGCAACTAATGAAAAACTGTTTTTT. The encoded protein is CASTRDATNEKLFF.

This rearrangement joins TRBV11-3 to TRBJ2-1; 8 positions match TRBD2. The ends lost 1 base at V and 6 bases at J; junction bases unmatched: 5. Germline lookup yields CDR1 SGHNT and CDR2 YENEEA. The CDR3 consists of 15 residues. CDR3 region: CASSLGGSGGNEQFF. CDR3 DNA: TGTGCCAGCAGCTTAGGGGGGAGCGGGGGCAATGAGCAGTTCTTC.

This clonotype has ten or more counts. The chain has TRBV20-1 and TRBJ2-5; 9 bases fit TRBD2. This CDR3 region has 11 residues. The germline V gene has CDR1 DFQATT and CDR2 SNEGSKA (reference sequence). The V gene end was trimmed by 6 bases and the J gene end by 11 bases; junction bases not matched to a gene: 7. The CDR3 protein is CSARSLAGQYF. For the CDR3, the DNA is TGCAGTGCCAGATCGCTAGCGGGGCAGTACTTC.

This clonotype was found a few times. The gene calls are TRBV6-2 or TRBV6-3 and TRBJ2-3, with 7 bases lining up with TRBD2. V shed 7 bases, J shed 1 base, and the junction held 11 bases outside the gene matches. The CDR3 sequence is 16 residues long. Germline CDR1 is MNHEY and CDR2 is SVGEGT. CDR3 loop: CASTYPIGGGTDTQYF. CDR3 in DNA: TGTGCCAGCACCTACCCTATTGGGGGGGGCACAGATACGCAGTATTTT.

The chain employs TRBV14 and TRBJ2-1; 7 bases are shared with TRBD2. The V and J ends lost 3 bases and 10 bases, in that order; junction bases with no gene match: 3. Germline V gives CDR1 SGHDN, CDR2 FVKESK. The CDR3 extends over 12 amino acids. CDR3 nucleotide sequence: TGTGCCAGCAGCCAGGGGGGGGTAGAGCAGTTCTTC. Amino acid sequence: CASSQGGVEQFF.

Ten or more counts support this clonotype. This chain joins TRBV29-1 and TRBJ2-3; D not resolved. CDR1 SQVTM and CDR2 ANQGSEA come from the germline V gene. This CDR3 is built from 12 residues. V was trimmed by 3 bases and J by 2 bases, leaving 6 bases between them. The CDR3 protein is CSVDPYTDTQYF. DNA for the CDR3: TGCAGCGTTGACCCCTACACAGATACGCAGTATTTT.

The rearrangement joins TRBV6-5 to TRBJ2-7, with TRBD1 identical over 9 bases. This CDR3 has 15 amino acids. V lost 5 bases to trimming and J lost 3 bases; unmatched junction nucleotides: 8. Per germline, CDR1 MNHEY and CDR2 SVGAGI. CDR3 region: CASSEPGQGYYEQYF. CDR3 DNA sequence: TGTGCCAGCAGTGAACCGGGACAGGGTTACTACGAGCAGTACTTC.

Concerning this clonotype: A much bigger clone sits one base away, suggesting this may be a read error. The chain employs TRBV9 and TRBJ2-3; D is ambiguous. Deletions cut 2 bases from V and 0 bases from J, with 10 bases between. CDR3 length: 15 residues. CDR1 is SGDLS and CDR2 is YYNGEE in the germline V gene. The CDR3 region is CASSVRIESTDTQYF. CDR3 DNA sequence: TGTGCCAGCAGCGTTCGGATAGAAAGCACAGATACGCAGTATTTT.

On this clonotype: Just one base apart from a much larger clone, this may be a read error. The genes are TRBV11-2 and TRBJ2-3, with TRBD2 as a possible D gene (6 bases). Germline CDR1 is SGHAT and CDR2 is FQNNGV. The CDR3 covers 21 residues. This chain's CDR3 is CACSSSHLQAGNIMGTDTQYF. CDR3 sequence (DNA): TGTGCCTGCAGCTCGAGCCATCTCCAAGCGGGCAATATCATGGGGACAGATACGCAGTATTTT.

Remarks on this clonotype: A much more abundant neighbour one base away suggests this may be a read error. The rearrangement joins TRBV25-1 to TRBJ2-1, with 8 bases fitting TRBD2. Germline V gene lookup returns CDR1 MGHDK and CDR2 SYGVNS. The CDR3 length is 15 residues. After removal of 3 bases from V and 9 bases from J, the junction contained 10 bases not matched to a gene. CDR3 protein: CASSEVRAGASEQFF. Written as DNA, the CDR3 is TGTGCCAGCAGTGAGGTACGAGCGGGAGCGAGTGAGCAGTTCTTC. The whole variable domain, remainder taken from reference TRBV25-1 and TRBJ2-1, is EADIYQTPRYLVIGTGKKITLECSQTMGHDKMYWYQQDPGMELHLIHYSYGVNSTEKGDLSSESTVSRIRTEHFPLTLESARPSHTSQYLCASSEVRAGASEQFFGPGTRLTVL.

This chain joins TRBV5-1 and TRBJ1-3, with D uncertain. This CDR3 comprises 16 residues. Germline V gene data show CDR1 as SGHRS and CDR2 as YFSETQ. Trimming removed 4 bases at V and 2 bases at J, with 16 bases between. CDR3 protein: CASSIDPEIAGNTIYF. In nucleotides, the CDR3 is TGCGCCAGCAGCATCGACCCAGAGATCGCTGGAAACACCATATATTTT.

The chain recombines TRBV5-1 with TRBJ1-2; no definite D call. Trimming removed 4 bases at V and 0 bases at J, with 10 bases between. The germline V gene encodes CDR1 SGHRS and CDR2 YFSETQ. The CDR3 consists of 14 residues. This CDR3 reads CASSDSTTNYGYTF. The DNA of the CDR3 is TGCGCCAGCAGCGATAGTACCACTAACTATGGCTACACCTTC.

This clonotype came up a few times. This sequence joins TRBV20-1 and TRBJ2-7; 7 bases match TRBD2. V shed 7 bases and J 2 bases; nucleotides not matched to a gene: 5. CDR3 size: 12 residues. CDR1 and CDR2 (germline): DFQATT, SNEGSKA (reference sequence). The CDR3: CSGRGLAYEQYF. The CDR3 DNA reads as TGCAGTGGGAGAGGACTAGCCTACGAGCAGTACTTC.

In its sample, this clonotype was seen once. The junction and the germline gene differ at one end; a read error may be behind it. The gene calls are TRBV7-2 and TRBJ2-1; the match to TRBD2 covers 11 bases. CDR3 length equals 15 residues. The V gene's germline CDR1 is SGHTA and CDR2 FQGNSA. For the CDR3, the DNA is TGTGCCAGCAACTTAGGGACTAGCGGCCTGAATGAGCAGTTCTTC. Translating gives CASNLGTSGLNEQFF. Supplemented by reference TRBV7-2 and TRBJ2-1, the full variable domain reads GAGVSQSPSNKVTEKGKDVELRCDPISGHTALYWYRQSLGQGLEFLIYFQGNSAPDKSGLPSDRFSAERTGGSVSTLTIQRTQQEDSAVYLCASNLGTSGLNEQFFGPGTRLTVL.

The gene calls are TRBV20-1 and TRBJ2-1; TRBD2 might be the D (5 bases). The CDR3 consists of 14 residues. Germline values: CDR1 DFQATT, CDR2 SNEGSKA (reference sequence). Between the trimmed V and J ends, which lost 3 bases and 7 bases, there was a span of 16 bases. CDR3 nucleotide sequence: TGCAGTGCTAGTATAGCGATAATTAAGAATGAGCAGTTCTTC. Its protein product is CSASIAIIKNEQFF.

J is TRBJ1-2 and V is TRBV27, with a weak D call TRBD1 (6 bases). The V end was cut by 4 bases, the J end by 8 bases, with 14 bases between. The CDR3 is 13 amino acids. Looked up from germline, CDR1 is MNHEY and CDR2 is SMNVEV (reference sequence). The CDR3 here is CASSSQGVGGYTF. CDR3 in DNA: TGTGCCAGCAGTTCACAGGGAGTTGGGGGCTACACCTTC.

The V gene is TRBV29-1, the J gene TRBJ2-1; TRBD1 matches 7 bases. V was pared by 5 bases and J by 0 bases, with 13 bases of the junction left unmatched. The germline CDR1 and CDR2 sequences are SQVTM and ANQGSEA. This CDR3 has 17 residues. The CDR3 DNA reads TGCAGCGTTACCCAACGGCCACAGGGGAGCTCCTACAATGAGCAGTTCTTC. Amino acids: CSVTQRPQGSSYNEQFF.

The J gene is TRBJ2-2, the V gene TRBV7-2; 7 bases line up with TRBD1. After removal of 2 bases from V and 4 bases from J, the junction contained 4 bases not matched to a gene. This CDR3 comprises 15 residues. Germline V gives CDR1 SGHTA, CDR2 FQGNSA. As DNA, the CDR3 is TGTGCCAGCAGCTTAAGGGGACAGTCCACCGGGGAGCTGTTTTTT. Translation gives CASSLRGQSTGELFF.

About this clonotype itself: The germline gene is not matched at one end of the junction; a read error may be the cause. The chain carries TRBV18 and TRBJ1-1; unclear D gene. Germline V lookup: CDR1 KGHSH, CDR2 LQKENI. The CDR3 sequence is 15 residues long. The DNA for the CDR3 is TGTGCCAGCCCACCATCCGTTGTACCGAACACTGAAGCTTTCTTT. This sequence encodes CASPPSVVPNTEAFF.

Notes on this clonotype: A read error may be the cause here, since a much bigger clone is one base away. The chain carries TRBV12-3 or TRBV12-4 and TRBJ2-1, with 9 bases lining up with TRBD2. After removal of 8 bases from V and 7 bases from J, the junction contained 12 bases not matched to a gene. The CDR3 runs to 15 residues. The CDR3 DNA reads as TGTGCCAGCGGTTCCCTAGCGGGACTCGGTAATGAGCAGTTCTTC. Its translation is CASGSLAGLGNEQFF.

V gene TRBV12-3 or TRBV12-4 combines with J gene TRBJ1-1; no reliable D call. The CDR3 runs to 13 residues. The germline V and J ends were trimmed by 7 bases and 4 bases, with 13 bases remaining between them. CDR3 sequence (DNA): TGTGCCAGCACTCTGGCGGAGGGCACTGAAGCTTTCTTT. Protein sequence: CASTLAEGTEAFF.